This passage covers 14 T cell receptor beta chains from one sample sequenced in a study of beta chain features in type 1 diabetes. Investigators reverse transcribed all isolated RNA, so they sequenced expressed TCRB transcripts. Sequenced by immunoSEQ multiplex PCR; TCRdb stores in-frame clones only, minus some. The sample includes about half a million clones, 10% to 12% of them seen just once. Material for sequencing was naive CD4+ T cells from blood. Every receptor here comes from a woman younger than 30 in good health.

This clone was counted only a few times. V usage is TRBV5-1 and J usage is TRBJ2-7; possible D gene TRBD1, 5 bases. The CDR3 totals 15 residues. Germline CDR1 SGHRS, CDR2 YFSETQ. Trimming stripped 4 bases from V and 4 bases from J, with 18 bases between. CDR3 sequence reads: CASSLNGNPGYEQYV. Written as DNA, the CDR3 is TGCGCCAGCAGCCTCAATGGAAATCCAGGGTACGAGCAGTACGTC.

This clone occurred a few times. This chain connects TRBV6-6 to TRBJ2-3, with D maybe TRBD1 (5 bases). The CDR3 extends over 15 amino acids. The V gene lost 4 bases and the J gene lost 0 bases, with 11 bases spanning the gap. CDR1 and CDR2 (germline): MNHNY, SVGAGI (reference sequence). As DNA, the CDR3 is TGTGCCAGCAGTTTCACCAGGGTGAGCACAGATACGCAGTATTTT. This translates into CASSFTRVSTDTQYF.

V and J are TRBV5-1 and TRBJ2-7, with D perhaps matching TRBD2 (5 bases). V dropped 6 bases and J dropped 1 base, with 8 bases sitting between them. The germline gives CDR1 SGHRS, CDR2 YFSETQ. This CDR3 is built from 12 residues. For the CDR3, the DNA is TGCGCCAGCAATGGAGGATCCTACGAGCAGTACTTC. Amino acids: CASNGGSYEQYF.

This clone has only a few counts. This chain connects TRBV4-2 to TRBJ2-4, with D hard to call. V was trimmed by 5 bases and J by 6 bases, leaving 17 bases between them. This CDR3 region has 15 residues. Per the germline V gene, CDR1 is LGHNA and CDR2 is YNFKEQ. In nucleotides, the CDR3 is TGTGCCAGCAGCACTGGCAGTTGGTTCGGAAACATTCAGTACTTC. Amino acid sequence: CASSTGSWFGNIQYF.

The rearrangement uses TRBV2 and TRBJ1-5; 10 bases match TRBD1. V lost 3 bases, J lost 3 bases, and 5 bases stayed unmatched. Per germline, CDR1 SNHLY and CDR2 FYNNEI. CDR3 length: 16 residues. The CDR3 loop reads CASSDDRGRVNQPQHF. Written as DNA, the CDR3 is TGTGCCAGCAGTGACGACAGGGGGCGAGTCAATCAGCCCCAGCATTTT. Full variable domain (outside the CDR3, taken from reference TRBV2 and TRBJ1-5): EPEVTQTPSHQVTQMGQEVILRCVPISNHLYFYWYRQILGQKVEFLVSFYNNEISEKSEIFDDQFSVERPDGSNFTLKIRSTKLEDSAMYFCASSDDRGRVNQPQHFGDGTRLSIL.

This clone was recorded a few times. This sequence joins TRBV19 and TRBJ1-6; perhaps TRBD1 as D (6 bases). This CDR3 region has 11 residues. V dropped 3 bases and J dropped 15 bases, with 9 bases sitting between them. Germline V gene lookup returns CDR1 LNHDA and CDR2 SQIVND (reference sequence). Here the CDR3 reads CASSMGARLHF. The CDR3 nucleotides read TGTGCCAGTAGTATGGGGGCGCGCCTCCACTTT.

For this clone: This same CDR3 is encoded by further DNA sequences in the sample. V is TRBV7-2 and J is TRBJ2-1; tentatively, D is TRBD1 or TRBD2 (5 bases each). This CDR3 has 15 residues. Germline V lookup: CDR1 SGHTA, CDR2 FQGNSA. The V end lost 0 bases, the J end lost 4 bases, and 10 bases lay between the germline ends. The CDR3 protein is CASSLAGTTYNEQFF. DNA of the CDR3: TGTGCCAGCAGCTTAGCGGGGACCACTTACAATGAGCAGTTCTTC.

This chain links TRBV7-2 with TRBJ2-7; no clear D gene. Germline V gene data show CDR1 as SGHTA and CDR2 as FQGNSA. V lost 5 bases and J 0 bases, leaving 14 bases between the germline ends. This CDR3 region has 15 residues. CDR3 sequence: CASSPQSYRSYEQYV. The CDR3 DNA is TGTGCCAGCAGCCCACAGAGTTATCGCTCCTACGAGCAGTACGTC.

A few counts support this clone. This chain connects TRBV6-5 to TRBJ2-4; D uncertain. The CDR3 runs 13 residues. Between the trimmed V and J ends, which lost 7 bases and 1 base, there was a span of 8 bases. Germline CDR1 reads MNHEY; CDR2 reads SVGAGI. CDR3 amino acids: CASTDEAKNIQYF. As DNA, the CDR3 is TGTGCCAGCACCGACGAGGCCAAAAACATTCAGTACTTC.

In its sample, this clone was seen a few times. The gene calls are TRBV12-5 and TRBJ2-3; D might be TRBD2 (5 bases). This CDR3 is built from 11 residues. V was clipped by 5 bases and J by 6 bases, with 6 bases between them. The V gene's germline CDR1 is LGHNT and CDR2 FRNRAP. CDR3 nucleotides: TGTGCTAGTGGTGCGGGTGATACGCAGTATTTT. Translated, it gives CASGAGDTQYF.

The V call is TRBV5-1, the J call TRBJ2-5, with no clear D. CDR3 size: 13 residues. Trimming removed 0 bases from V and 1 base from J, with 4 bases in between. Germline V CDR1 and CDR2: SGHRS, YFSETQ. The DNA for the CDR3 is TGCGCCAGCAGCTTGGGGGCCCAAGAGACCCAGTACTTC. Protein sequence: CASSLGAQETQYF.

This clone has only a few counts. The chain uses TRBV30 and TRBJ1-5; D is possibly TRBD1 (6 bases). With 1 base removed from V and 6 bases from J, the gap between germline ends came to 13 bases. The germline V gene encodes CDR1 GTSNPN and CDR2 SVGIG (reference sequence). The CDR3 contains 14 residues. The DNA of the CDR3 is TGTGCCTGGAGTGCCCGACAGGAGGGTCAGCCCCAGCATTTT. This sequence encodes CAWSARQEGQPQHF.

CDR3: CASRRSSAAEQFF. The CDR3 region has the DNA TGTGCCAGCAGGCGTTCTAGCGCAGCTGAGCAGTTCTTC. V and J are TRBV6-5 and TRBJ2-1; tentatively, D is TRBD2 (6 bases). Germline V lookup: CDR1 MNHEY, CDR2 SVGAGI. The CDR3 has 13 amino acids. Trimming pared 6 bases from V and 9 bases from J, leaving 15 bases between.

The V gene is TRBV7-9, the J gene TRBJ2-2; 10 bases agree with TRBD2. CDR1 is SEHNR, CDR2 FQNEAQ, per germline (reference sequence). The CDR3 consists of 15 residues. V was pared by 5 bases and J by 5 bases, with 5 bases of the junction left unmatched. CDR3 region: CASSPSGGRTGELFF. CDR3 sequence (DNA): TGTGCCAGCAGCCCTAGCGGGGGCAGAACCGGGGAGCTGTTTTTT.